The 10 T cell receptor beta chains below were found in one sample sequenced in a study of lymphopenia after photon versus proton radiotherapy (dated by TCRdb to the late 2010s). Library preparation was by the immunoSEQ multiplex PCR assay. TCRdb obtained this table from immuneACCESS and retained in-frame rearrangements with V and J assigned. These tables miss some clones; where compared with another copy, unresolved V genes account for less than half of the shortfall, and the remainder is unexplained. The sample table shows 35,000 to 45,000 clones, and about 83% are seen once. Jointly, the top ten make up around 25% of the sample. The source was peripheral blood, collected from a patient treated with proton-based radiotherapy. These receptors all come from a woman between 65 and 79 years old with pancreatic cancer.

The chain employs TRBV18 and TRBJ2-1; TRBD2 matches 10 bases. The CDR3 covers 17 residues. The V gene end was trimmed by 4 bases and the J gene end by 5 bases; junction bases not matched to a gene: 11. The germline V gene has CDR1 KGHSH and CDR2 LQKENI. The CDR3 loop reads CASSRQTGLAANNEQFF. The CDR3 DNA reads TGTGCCAGCTCACGACAGACCGGACTAGCGGCCAACAATGAGCAGTTCTTC.

CDR3: CASRLGLAGGRDTGELFF. The CDR3 DNA reads TGTGCCAGTAGGCTCGGACTAGCGGGAGGGCGGGATACCGGGGAGCTGTTTTTT. The rearrangement joins TRBV19 to TRBJ2-2; 15 bases fit TRBD2. The V gene's germline CDR1 is LNHDA and CDR2 SQIVND (reference sequence). There are 18 residues in the CDR3. V lost 6 bases to trimming and J lost 5 bases; unmatched junction nucleotides: 10.

The V and J genes are TRBV28 and TRBJ2-1, with 9 bases matching TRBD2. The CDR3 has 15 amino acids. After removal of 4 bases from V and 8 bases from J, the junction contained 9 bases not matched to a gene. In germline, CDR1 is MDHEN, CDR2 SYDVKM. The chain's CDR3 is CASSSSASGKYEQFF. In nucleotides, the CDR3 is TGTGCCAGCAGTTCATCGGCTAGCGGGAAATATGAGCAGTTCTTC. Full variable domain (rest looked up from reference TRBV28 and TRBJ2-1): DVKVTQSSRYLVKRTGEKVFLECVQDMDHENMFWYRQDPGLGLRLIYFSYDVKMKEKGDIPEGYSVSREKKERFSLILESASTNQTSMYLCASSSSASGKYEQFFGPGTRLTVL.

The chain links TRBV5-1 to TRBJ2-7; TRBD2 matches 8 bases. CDR3 size: 16 residues. The V gene end was trimmed by 1 base and the J gene end by 2 bases; junction bases not matched to a gene: 8. Germline CDR1 is SGHRS and CDR2 is YFSETQ. CDR3 residues: CASSLTSGSLTYEQYF. The CDR3 bases are TGCGCCAGCAGCTTGACTAGCGGATCTTTGACCTACGAGCAGTACTTC.

J is TRBJ2-7 and V is TRBV7-8; D remains unclear. Deletions cut 3 bases from V and 0 bases from J, with 9 bases between. Germline CDR1 reads SGHVS; CDR2 reads FQNEAQ. CDR3 length: 14 amino acids. The CDR3 sequence: CASSLSLISYEQYF. The DNA of the CDR3 is TGTGCCAGCAGCTTGTCACTAATCTCCTACGAGCAGTACTTC.

The chain combines TRBV5-5 with TRBJ1-5; D may be TRBD1 (6 bases). Trimming removed 1 base at V and 4 bases at J, with 15 bases between. The V gene's germline CDR1 is SGHKS and CDR2 YYEKEE (reference sequence). The CDR3 consists of 16 residues. The DNA for the CDR3 is TGTGCCAGCAGCTTGTGGGGGGCAGGGACTAATCAGCCCCAGCATTTT. It encodes CASSLWGAGTNQPQHF.

For this clone: One junction end disagrees with the germline gene, perhaps due to a read error. CDR3 in amino acids: CASSLDSSGELFF. The CDR3 nucleotides read TGTGCTAGCAGCTTAGACAGTTCCGGGGAGCTGTTTTTT. The chain joins TRBV7-7 to TRBJ2-2; D possibly corresponds to TRBD1 (5 bases). There are 13 residues in the CDR3. Germline V gene lookup returns CDR1 SSHAT and CDR2 FNYEAQ (reference sequence).

This chain joins TRBV7-8 and TRBJ1-3; possible D gene TRBD1, 5 bases. V lost 0 bases to trimming and J lost 0 bases, with 12 bases between them. Germline assignment: CDR1 SGHVS and CDR2 FQNEAQ. There are 17 residues in the CDR3. CDR3 sequence: CASSLAGDGASGNTIYF. In DNA, the CDR3 is TGTGCCAGCAGCTTAGCCGGGGACGGTGCCTCTGGAAACACCATATATTTT.

V and J are TRBV30 and TRBJ1-6; possibly TRBD1 for D (6 bases). Trimming took 5 bases from V and 6 from J, leaving 14 bases between them. The CDR3 sequence is 14 residues long. CDR1 GTSNPN and CDR2 SVGIG come from the germline V gene (reference sequence). CDR3 bases: TGTGCCTGGGGCGGGACAAGAACTAATTCACCCCTCCACTTT. The encoded protein is CAWGGTRTNSPLHF.

This sequence joins TRBV2 and TRBJ2-5; D might be TRBD1 (6 bases). This CDR3 has 15 amino acids. Germline V CDR1 and CDR2: SNHLY, FYNNEI. Trimming pared 8 bases from V and 4 bases from J, leaving 20 bases between. The chain's CDR3 is CASAREQGLLETQYF. DNA of the CDR3: TGTGCCAGCGCGAGAGAACAGGGATTGTTAGAGACCCAGTACTTC.